What follows describes a single T cell receptor beta chain. Its antigen is unidentified. Germline V gives CDR1 SGHRS, CDR2 YFSETQ. This CDR3 comprises 14 residues. Between the trimmed V and J ends, which lost 4 bases and 8 bases, there was a span of 18 bases. The sample is drawn from a study of T cell responses to AZD1222 COVID-19 vaccine. Regarding the study as a whole: Seropositivity was recorded at baseline in only 6 or 7 AZD1222 recipients. The donor cohort was predominantly white British with a female majority, and clonal diversity may have been underestimated.

The method was immunoSEQ multiplex PCR; TCRdb's version includes in-frame clones alone and lacks a portion of them. The table lists 120,000 or so clones, roughly 91% of them singletons. Sequencing used peripheral blood, obtained on day 0 of MenACWY control vaccination. The TCR was taken from an adult in good health. V and J are TRBV5-1 and TRBJ1-2; maybe TRBD1 (6 bases). The CDR3 reads CASSEPGQLQGYTF. The CDR3 nucleotides are TGCGCCAGCAGCGAACCCGGACAGTTACAGGGCTACACCTTC.